Each of the 10 T cell receptor beta chains below was sequenced from the same sample in a study of cytomegalovirus exposure and HLA in healthy donors. This PCR relied on a set of 60 Vbeta primers and 13 Jbeta primers. Here immunoSEQ multiplex PCR was the method, and the copy in TCRdb shows in-frame clones only, minus some. The sample contains 230,000 or so clones, around 90% of which appear only once. Sequencing input: PBMCs. Receptor source: a girl aged 2-10 years in good health and CMV-seronegative.

The genes are TRBV7-9 and TRBJ1-2; TRBD1 agrees at 9 bases. V lost 5 bases, J lost 6 bases, and 7 bases stayed unmatched. CDR3 length equals 14 residues. CDR1 SEHNR and CDR2 FQNEAQ come from the germline V gene (reference sequence). CDR3 DNA: TGTGCCAGCAGCAGGGACAGGGTAGAAAATGGCTACACCTTC. The encoded protein is CASSRDRVENGYTF.

The gene calls are TRBV19 and TRBJ1-1, with D possibly TRBD1 on 5 matching bases. The V end lost 7 bases, the J end lost 1 base, and 10 bases lay between the germline ends. Germline CDR1 LNHDA, CDR2 SQIVND (reference sequence). This CDR3 has 13 amino acids. CDR3 sequence (DNA): TGTGCCAGTATTTCCGGGGGGAACACTGAAGCTTTCTTT. Amino acid sequence: CASISGGNTEAFF.

This chain links TRBV7-4 with TRBJ1-2; D might be TRBD1 (5 bases). V was cut by 7 bases and J by 1 base, with 19 bases left in between. Germline CDR1 reads SGHVT; CDR2 reads SQSDAQ. This CDR3 spans 16 amino acids. In DNA, the CDR3 is TGTGCCAGCAAAGAGATCTGGGGGGGTCGTAACTATGGCTACACCTTC. This gives the protein CASKEIWGGRNYGYTF.

The chain combines TRBV19 with TRBJ1-1; 9 nucleotides align to TRBD1. V lost 10 bases and J lost 0; bases outside the gene matches: 9. Germline assignment: CDR1 LNHDA and CDR2 SQIVND (reference sequence). CDR3 size: 15 residues. The CDR3 spells CATRGQGLMNTEAFF. CDR3 nucleotide sequence: TGTGCCACCAGGGGACAGGGACTAATGAACACTGAAGCTTTCTTT.

The chain recombines TRBV27 with TRBJ2-5; no reliable D call. Germline V lookup: CDR1 MNHEY, CDR2 SMNVEV (reference sequence). Trimming stripped 1 base from V and 3 bases from J, with 12 bases between. The CDR3 covers 15 residues. Here the CDR3 reads CASSLWWAAKETQYF. For the CDR3, the DNA is TGTGCCAGCAGTTTATGGTGGGCCGCAAAAGAGACCCAGTACTTC.

The J gene is TRBJ2-7, the V gene TRBV11-2; D is ambiguous. CDR1 is SGHAT and CDR2 is FQNNGV in the germline V gene. This CDR3 has 13 amino acids. V was pared by 1 base and J by 3 bases, with 7 bases between. CDR3 protein: CASSLAYIYEQYF. For the CDR3, the DNA is TGTGCCAGCAGCTTAGCATACATCTACGAGCAGTACTTC.

Here the CDR3 reads CASSEEGAWGRGTGELFF. The CDR3 coding sequence is TGTGCCAGCAGTGAAGAGGGGGCATGGGGGAGAGGTACCGGGGAGCTGTTTTTT. The chain is built from TRBV6-1 and TRBJ2-2; TRBD1 matches at 7 bases. Germline-derived CDR1 and CDR2 are MNHNS and SASEGT. The CDR3 loop spans 18 amino acids. Trimming at V came to 1 base and at J to 5 bases, leaving 13 bases not matched to a gene.

This CDR3 reads CASSATRQETQYF. In DNA form, the CDR3 reads TGTGCCAGCAGCGCTACAAGACAGGAGACCCAGTACTTC. The rearrangement joins TRBV6-5 to TRBJ2-5; tentative D call: TRBD1 (5 bases). Looked up from germline, CDR1 is MNHEY and CDR2 is SVGAGI. This CDR3 has 13 residues. With 6 bases removed from V and 5 bases from J, the gap between germline ends came to 13 bases.

The V call is TRBV30, the J call TRBJ2-7; D gene ambiguous. Germline CDR1 and CDR2: GTSNPN and SVGIG (reference sequence). V was cut by 3 bases and J by 5 bases, with 14 bases left in between. This CDR3 spans 13 amino acids. The DNA of the CDR3 is TGTGCCTGGAGCATCGGGTCCTCGGACGAGCAGTACTTC. Translating gives CAWSIGSSDEQYF.

This clone came up once. The V gene is TRBV19, the J gene TRBJ2-1, with 7 bases identical to TRBD2. Germline V gene lookup returns CDR1 LNHDA and CDR2 SQIVND (reference sequence). V gave up 7 bases and J gave up 3 bases; unmatched junction bases: 9. The CDR3 runs to 15 residues. The CDR3 loop reads CASKVMWEGYNEQFF. CDR3 DNA: TGTGCCAGTAAAGTAATGTGGGAGGGCTACAATGAGCAGTTCTTC.